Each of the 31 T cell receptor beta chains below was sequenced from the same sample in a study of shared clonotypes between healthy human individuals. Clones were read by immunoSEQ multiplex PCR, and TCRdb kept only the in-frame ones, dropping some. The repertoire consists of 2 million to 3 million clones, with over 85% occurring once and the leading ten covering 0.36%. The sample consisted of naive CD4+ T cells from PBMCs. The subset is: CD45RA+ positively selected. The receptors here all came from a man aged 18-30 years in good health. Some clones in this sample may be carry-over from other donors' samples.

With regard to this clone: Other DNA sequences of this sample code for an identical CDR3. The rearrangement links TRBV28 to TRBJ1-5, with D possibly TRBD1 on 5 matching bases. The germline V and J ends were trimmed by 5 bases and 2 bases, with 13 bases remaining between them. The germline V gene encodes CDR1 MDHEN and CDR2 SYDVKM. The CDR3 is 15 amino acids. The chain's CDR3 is CASSLAGGGNQPQHF. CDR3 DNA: TGTGCCAGCAGTCTAGCCGGAGGGGGCAATCAGCCCCAGCATTTT.

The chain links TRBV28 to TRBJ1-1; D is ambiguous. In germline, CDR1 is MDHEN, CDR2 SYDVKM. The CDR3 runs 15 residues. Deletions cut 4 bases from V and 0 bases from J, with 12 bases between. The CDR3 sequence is CASSYPYSLNTEAFF. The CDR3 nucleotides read TGTGCCAGCAGTTACCCGTACAGCTTGAACACTGAAGCTTTCTTT.

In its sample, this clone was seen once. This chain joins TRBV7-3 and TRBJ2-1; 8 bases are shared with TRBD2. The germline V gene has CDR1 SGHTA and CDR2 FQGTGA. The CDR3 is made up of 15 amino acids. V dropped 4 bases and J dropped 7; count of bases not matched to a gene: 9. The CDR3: CASSSPGGGGNEQFF. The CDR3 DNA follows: TGTGCCAGCAGCTCACCCGGGGGGGGAGGGAATGAGCAGTTCTTC.

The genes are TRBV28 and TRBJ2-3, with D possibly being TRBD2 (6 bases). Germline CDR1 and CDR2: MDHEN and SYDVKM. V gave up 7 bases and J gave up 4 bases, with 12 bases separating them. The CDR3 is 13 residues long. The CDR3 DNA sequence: TGTGCCAGCAATAATGGAGGGGCAGATACGCAGTATTTT. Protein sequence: CASNNGGADTQYF. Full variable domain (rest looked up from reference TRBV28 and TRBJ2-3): DVKVTQSSRYLVKRTGEKVFLECVQDMDHENMFWYRQDPGLGLRLIYFSYDVKMKEKGDIPEGYSVSREKKERFSLILESASTNQTSMYLCASNNGGADTQYFGPGTRLTVL.

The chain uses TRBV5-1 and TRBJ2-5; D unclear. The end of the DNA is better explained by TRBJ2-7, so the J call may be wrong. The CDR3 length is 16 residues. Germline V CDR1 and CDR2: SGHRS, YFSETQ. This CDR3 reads CASSLSGGPKVNEQYF. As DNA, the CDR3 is TGCGCCAGCAGCTTGTCTGGCGGACCGAAGGTCAACGAGCAGTACTTC.

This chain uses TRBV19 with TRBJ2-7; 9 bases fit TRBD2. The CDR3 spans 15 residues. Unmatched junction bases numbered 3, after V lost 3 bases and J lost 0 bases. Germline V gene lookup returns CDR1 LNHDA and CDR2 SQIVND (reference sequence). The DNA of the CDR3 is TGTGCCAGTAGTATGGCTAGCGGGGCCTCCTACGAGCAGTACTTC. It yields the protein CASSMASGASYEQYF.

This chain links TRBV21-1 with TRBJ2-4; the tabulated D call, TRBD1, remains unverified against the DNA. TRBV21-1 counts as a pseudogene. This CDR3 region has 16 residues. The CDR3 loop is CASTVAGPLAKNIQYF. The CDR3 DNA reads TGTGCCAGCACCGTTGCAGGCCCCTTAGCCAAAAACATTCAGTACTTC.

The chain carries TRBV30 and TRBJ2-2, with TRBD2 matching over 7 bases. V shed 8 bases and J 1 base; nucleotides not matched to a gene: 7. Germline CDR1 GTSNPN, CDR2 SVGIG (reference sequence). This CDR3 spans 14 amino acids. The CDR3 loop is CAAGLRVNTGELFF. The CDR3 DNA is TGTGCCGCGGGACTAAGGGTGAACACCGGGGAGCTGTTTTTT.

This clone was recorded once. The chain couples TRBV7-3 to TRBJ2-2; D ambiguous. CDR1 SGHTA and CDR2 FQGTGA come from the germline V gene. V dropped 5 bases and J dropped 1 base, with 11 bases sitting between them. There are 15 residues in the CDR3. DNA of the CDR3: TGTGCCAGCAGCCCAGTAGGTGTGAACACCGGGGAGCTGTTTTTT. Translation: CASSPVGVNTGELFF.

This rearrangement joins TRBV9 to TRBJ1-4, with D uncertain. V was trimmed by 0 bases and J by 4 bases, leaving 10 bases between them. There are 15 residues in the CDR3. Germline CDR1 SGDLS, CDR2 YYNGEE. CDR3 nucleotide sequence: TGTGCCAGCAGCGTAGGCACAGCCCTTAATGAAAAACTGTTTTTT. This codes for CASSVGTALNEKLFF.

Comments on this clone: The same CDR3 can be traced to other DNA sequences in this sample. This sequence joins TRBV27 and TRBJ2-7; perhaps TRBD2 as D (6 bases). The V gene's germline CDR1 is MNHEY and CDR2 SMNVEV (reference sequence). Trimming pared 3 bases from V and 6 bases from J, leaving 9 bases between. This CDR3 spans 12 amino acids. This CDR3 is CASSFLGGEQYF. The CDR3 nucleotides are TGTGCCAGCAGTTTTCTGGGGGGCGAGCAGTACTTC.

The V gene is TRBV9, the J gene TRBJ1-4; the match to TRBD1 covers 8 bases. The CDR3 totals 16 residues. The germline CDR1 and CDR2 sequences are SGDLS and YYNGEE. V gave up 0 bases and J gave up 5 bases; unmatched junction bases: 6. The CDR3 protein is CASSVDPGQGNEKLFF. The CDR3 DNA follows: TGTGCCAGCAGCGTAGATCCCGGACAGGGAAATGAAAAACTGTTTTTT.

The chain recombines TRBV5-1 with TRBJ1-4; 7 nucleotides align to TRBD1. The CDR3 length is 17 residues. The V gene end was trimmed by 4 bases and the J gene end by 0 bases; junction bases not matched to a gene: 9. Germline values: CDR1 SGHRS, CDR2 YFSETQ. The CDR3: CASSGGTADATNEKLFF. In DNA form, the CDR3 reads TGCGCCAGCAGCGGCGGGACAGCAGATGCAACTAATGAAAAACTGTTTTTT.

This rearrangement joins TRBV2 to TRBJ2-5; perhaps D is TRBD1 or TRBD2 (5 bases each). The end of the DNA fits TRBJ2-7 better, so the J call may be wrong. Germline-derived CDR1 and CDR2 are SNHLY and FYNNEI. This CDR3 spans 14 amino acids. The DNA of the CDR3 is TGTGCCAGCAGTGATTACGGGACCTACTACGAGCAGTACTTC. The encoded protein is CASSDYGTYYEQYF.

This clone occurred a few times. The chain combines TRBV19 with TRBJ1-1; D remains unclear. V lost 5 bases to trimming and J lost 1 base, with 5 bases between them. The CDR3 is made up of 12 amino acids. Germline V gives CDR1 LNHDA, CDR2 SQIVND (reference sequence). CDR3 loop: CASSLQNTEAFF. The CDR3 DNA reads TGTGCCAGTAGTCTCCAGAACACTGAAGCTTTCTTT. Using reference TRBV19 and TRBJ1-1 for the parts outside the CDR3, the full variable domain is DGGITQSPKYLFRKEGQNVTLSCEQNLNHDAMYWYRQDPGQGLRLIYYSQIVNDFQKGDIAEGYSVSREKKESFPLTVTSAQKNPTAFYLCASSLQNTEAFFGQGTRLTVV.

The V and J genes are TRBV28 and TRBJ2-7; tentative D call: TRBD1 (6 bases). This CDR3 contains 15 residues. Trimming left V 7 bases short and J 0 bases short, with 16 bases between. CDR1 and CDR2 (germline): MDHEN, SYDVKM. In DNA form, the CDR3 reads TGTGCCAGCATCCCCCCTGGGGGCAGCTCCTACGAGCAGTACTTC. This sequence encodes CASIPPGGSSYEQYF.

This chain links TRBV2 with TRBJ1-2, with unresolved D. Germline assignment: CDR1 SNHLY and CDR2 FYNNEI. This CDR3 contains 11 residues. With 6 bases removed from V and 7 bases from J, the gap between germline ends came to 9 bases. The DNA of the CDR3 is TGTGCCAGCAGGACGGGTTCTGGCTACACCTTC. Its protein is CASRTGSGYTF.

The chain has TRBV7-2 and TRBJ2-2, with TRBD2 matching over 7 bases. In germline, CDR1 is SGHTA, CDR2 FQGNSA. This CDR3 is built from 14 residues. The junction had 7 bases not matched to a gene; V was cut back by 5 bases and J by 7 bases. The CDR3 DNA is TGTGCCAGCAGCGTGAGACTAGCCAACGGGGAGCTGTTTTTT. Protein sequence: CASSVRLANGELFF.

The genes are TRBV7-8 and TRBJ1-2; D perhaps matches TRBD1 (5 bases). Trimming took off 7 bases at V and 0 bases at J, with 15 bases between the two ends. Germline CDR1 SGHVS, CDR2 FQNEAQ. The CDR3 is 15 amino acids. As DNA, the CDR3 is TGTGCCAGCACCCTTCGGGCAGGGACTAACTATGGCTACACCTTC. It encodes CASTLRAGTNYGYTF.

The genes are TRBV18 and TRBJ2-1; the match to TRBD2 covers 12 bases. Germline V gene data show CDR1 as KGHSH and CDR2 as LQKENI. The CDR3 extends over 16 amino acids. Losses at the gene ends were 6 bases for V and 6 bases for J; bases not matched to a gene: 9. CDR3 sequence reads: CASSPGLAGTTNEQFF. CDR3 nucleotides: TGTGCCAGCTCCCCTGGACTAGCGGGAACAACCAATGAGCAGTTCTTC.

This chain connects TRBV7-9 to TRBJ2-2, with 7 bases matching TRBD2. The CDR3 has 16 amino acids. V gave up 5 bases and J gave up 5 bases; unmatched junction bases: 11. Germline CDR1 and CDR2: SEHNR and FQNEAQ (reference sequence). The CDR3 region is CASSPRLRETTGELFF. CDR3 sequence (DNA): TGTGCCAGCAGCCCACGCTTGCGGGAGACTACCGGGGAGCTGTTTTTT.

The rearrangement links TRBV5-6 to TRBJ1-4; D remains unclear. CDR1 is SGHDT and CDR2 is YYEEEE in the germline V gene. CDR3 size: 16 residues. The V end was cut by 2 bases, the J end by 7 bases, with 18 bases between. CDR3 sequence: CASSLFERALPEKLFF. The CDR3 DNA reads TGTGCCAGCAGCTTATTTGAAAGGGCGTTACCTGAAAAACTGTTTTTT.

DNA of the CDR3: TGTGCCAGCAGTTACCGTAGCGTTTTAGCCGGGGAGCTGTTTTTT. Amino acids: CASSYRSVLAGELFF. This chain joins TRBV6-6 and TRBJ2-2, with D maybe TRBD2 (5 bases). CDR1 is MNHNY, CDR2 SVGAGI, per germline (reference sequence). The CDR3 runs to 15 residues. V was pared by 2 bases and J by 6 bases, with 13 bases between.

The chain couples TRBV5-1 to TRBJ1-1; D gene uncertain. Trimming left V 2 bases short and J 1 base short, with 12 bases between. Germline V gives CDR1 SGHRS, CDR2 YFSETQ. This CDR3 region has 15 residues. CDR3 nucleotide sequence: TGCGCCAGCAGCTTCTCAGGAATAGGGAACACTGAAGCTTTCTTT. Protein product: CASSFSGIGNTEAFF.

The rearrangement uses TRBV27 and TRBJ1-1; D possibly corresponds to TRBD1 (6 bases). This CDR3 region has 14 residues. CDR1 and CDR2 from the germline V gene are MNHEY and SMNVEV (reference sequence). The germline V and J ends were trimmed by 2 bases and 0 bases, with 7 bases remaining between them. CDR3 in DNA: TGTGCCAGCAGTTTAGACAGGTTGAACACTGAAGCTTTCTTT. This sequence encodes CASSLDRLNTEAFF.

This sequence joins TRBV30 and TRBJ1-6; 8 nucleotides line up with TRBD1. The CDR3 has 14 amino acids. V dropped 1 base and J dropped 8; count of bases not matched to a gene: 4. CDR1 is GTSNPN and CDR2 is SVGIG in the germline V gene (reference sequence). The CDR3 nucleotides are TGTGCCTGGAGTGAGCGGACAGGGTATTCACCCCTCCACTTT. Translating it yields CAWSERTGYSPLHF. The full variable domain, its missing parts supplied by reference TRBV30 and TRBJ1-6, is SQTIHQWPATLVQPVGSPLSLECTVEGTSNPNLYWYRQAAGRGLQLLFYSVGIGQISSEVPQNLSASRPQDRQFILSSKKLLLSDSGFYLCAWSERTGYSPLHFGNGTRLTVT.

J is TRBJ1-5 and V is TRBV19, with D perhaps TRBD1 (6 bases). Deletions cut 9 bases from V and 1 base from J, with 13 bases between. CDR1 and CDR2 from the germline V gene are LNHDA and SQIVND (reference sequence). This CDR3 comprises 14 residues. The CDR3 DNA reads TGTGCCAGCCCTAAGGGGGTGAGCAATCAGCCCCAGCATTTT. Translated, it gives CASPKGVSNQPQHF. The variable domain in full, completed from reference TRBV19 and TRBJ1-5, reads DGGITQSPKYLFRKEGQNVTLSCEQNLNHDAMYWYRQDPGQGLRLIYYSQIVNDFQKGDIAEGYSVSREKKESFPLTVTSAQKNPTAFYLCASPKGVSNQPQHFGDGTRLSIL.

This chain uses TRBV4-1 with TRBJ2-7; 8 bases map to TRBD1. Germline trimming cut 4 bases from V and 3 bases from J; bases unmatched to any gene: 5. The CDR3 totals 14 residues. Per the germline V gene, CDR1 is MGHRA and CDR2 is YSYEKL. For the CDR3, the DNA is TGCGCCAGCAGCCGGGACGACAGGGGCTACGAGCAGTACTTC. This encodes CASSRDDRGYEQYF.

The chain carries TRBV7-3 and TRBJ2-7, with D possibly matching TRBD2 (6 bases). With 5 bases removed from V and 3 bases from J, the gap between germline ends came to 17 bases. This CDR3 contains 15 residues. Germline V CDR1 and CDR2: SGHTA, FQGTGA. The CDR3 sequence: CASSVGVGGVYEQYF. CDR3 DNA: TGTGCCAGCAGCGTAGGAGTCGGCGGGGTCTACGAGCAGTACTTC. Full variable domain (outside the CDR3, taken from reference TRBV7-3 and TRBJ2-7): GAGVSQTPSNKVTEKGKYVELRCDPISGHTALYWYRQSLGQGPEFLIYFQGTGAADDSGLPNDRFFAVRPEGSVSTLKIQRTERGDSAVYLCASSVGVGGVYEQYFGPGTRLTVT.

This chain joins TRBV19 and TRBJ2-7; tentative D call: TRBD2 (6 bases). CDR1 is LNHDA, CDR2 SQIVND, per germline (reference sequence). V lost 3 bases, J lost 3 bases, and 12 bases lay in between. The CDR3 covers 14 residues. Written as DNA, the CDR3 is TGTGCCAGTAGTATTGGACTACGAGTCTACGAGCAGTACTTC. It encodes CASSIGLRVYEQYF.

CDR3 residues: CATSPSGAGREKLFF. Here the CDR3 DNA reads TGTGCCACCAGCCCTTCGGGGGCAGGGAGAGAAAAACTGTTTTTT. This chain connects TRBV15 to TRBJ1-4; possible D gene TRBD1, 6 bases. Trimming cost V 5 bases and J 8 bases, with 18 bases left between them. CDR1 is LNHNV, CDR2 YYDKDF, per germline (reference sequence). The CDR3 consists of 15 residues.